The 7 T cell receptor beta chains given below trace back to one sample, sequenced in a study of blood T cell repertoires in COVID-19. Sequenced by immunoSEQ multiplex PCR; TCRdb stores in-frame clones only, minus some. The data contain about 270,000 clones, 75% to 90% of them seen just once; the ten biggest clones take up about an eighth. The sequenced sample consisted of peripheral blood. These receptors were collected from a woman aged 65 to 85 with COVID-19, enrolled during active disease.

The CDR3 DNA sequence: TGCGCCAGCAGCTTCCAGACAGGGGGCTACGAGCAGTACTTC. It translates to CASSFQTGGYEQYF. This chain uses TRBV5-1 with TRBJ2-7, with 9 nucleotides matching TRBD1. Trimming removed 2 bases from V and 3 bases from J; junction bases left unmatched: 3. The CDR3 spans 14 residues. CDR1 is SGHRS and CDR2 is YFSETQ in the germline V gene.

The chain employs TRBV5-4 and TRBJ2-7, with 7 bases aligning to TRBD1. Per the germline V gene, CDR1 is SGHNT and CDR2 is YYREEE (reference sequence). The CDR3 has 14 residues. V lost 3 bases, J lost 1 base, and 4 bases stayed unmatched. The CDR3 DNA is TGTGCCAGCAGCTCCGTGGGACAGTCCTACGAGCAGTACTTC. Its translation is CASSSVGQSYEQYF.

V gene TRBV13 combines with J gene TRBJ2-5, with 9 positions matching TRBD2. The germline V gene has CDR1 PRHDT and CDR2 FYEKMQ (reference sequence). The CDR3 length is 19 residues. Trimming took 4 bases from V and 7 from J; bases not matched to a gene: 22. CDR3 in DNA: TGTGCCAGCAGCTCGCGCGGGGGACTAAGCGGGGGGCGCGTCGGGACCCAGTACTTC. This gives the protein CASSSRGGLSGGRVGTQYF.

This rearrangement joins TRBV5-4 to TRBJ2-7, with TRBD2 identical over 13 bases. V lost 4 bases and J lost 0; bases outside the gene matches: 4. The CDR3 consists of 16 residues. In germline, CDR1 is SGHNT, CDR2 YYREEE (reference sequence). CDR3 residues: CASSRTSGGSSYEQYF. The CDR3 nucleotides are TGTGCCAGCAGCCGGACTAGCGGGGGAAGCTCCTACGAGCAGTACTTC. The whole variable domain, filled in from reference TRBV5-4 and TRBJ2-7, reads ETGVTQSPTHLIKTRGQQVTLRCSSQSGHNTVSWYQQALGQGPQFIFQYYREEENGRGNFPPRFSGLQFPNYSSELNVNALELDDSALYLCASSRTSGGSSYEQYFGPGTRLTVT.

CDR3 in DNA: TGTGCCAGCAGCCGAGGGGAGGTCTTAGGCTCTGGAAACACCATATATTTT. Encoded protein: CASSRGEVLGSGNTIYF. The chain combines TRBV3-1 (or the pseudogene TRBV3-2) with TRBJ1-3, with D maybe TRBD1 (5 bases). V lost 4 bases, J lost 0 bases, and 16 bases lay in between. The CDR3 runs 17 residues. Germline V gives CDR1 LGHDT, CDR2 YNNKEL (reference sequence).

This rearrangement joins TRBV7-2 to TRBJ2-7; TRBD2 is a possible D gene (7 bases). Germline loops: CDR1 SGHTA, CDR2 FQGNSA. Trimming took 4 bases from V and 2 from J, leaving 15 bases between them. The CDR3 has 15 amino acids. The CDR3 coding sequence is TGTGCCAGCAGCTGGACCCAAGGGGGGGCCTACGAGCAGTACTTC. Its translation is CASSWTQGGAYEQYF.

CDR3 sequence: CATSPTGYYEQYF. As DNA, the CDR3 is TGCGCCACTTCGCCGACAGGTTATTACGAGCAGTACTTC. The J gene is TRBJ2-7, the V gene TRBV10-2, with D possibly TRBD1 on 6 matching bases. V was clipped by 10 bases and J by 4 bases, with 17 bases between them. CDR3 size: 13 residues. The germline CDR1 and CDR2 sequences are WSHSY and SAAADI.